This T cell receptor beta chain is drawn from a study of blood T cell repertoires in COVID-19. Study-level background: T cells, B-cell-depleted T cells, or PBMCs provided the cDNA or gDNA that served as material.

Participants came from some 26 US areas, aged roughly 18 to 95 years. Cohort placement rested on clinical history that participants reported themselves. In the study's own analysis: Nucleated cell counts were estimated from reference gene primer amplification. Some clones are missing from TCRdb's copy, which holds only in-frame ones; the method was immunoSEQ multiplex PCR. V and J calls and clone size are as listed in that table; D and trimming were resolved from the DNA. The sample has approximately 140,000 clones, approximately 79% seen once. The V gene lost 2 bases and the J gene lost 7 bases, with 11 bases spanning the gap. Germline CDR1 reads MDHEN; CDR2 reads SYDVKM. This CDR3 has 14 residues.

The sample comprised PBMCs or T cells enriched from blood (not recorded which). The source of this sequence is a man between 35 and 55 years old with acute COVID-19. This chain uses TRBV28 with TRBJ1-4; D is perhaps TRBD1 (6 bases). The CDR3 region is CASSLDRRVEKLFF. The DNA for the CDR3 is TGTGCCAGCAGTTTAGACAGGCGGGTTGAAAAACTGTTTTTT. Variable domain in full (rest from reference TRBV28 and TRBJ1-4): DVKVTQSSRYLVKRTGEKVFLECVQDMDHENMFWYRQDPGLGLRLIYFSYDVKMKEKGDIPEGYSVSREKKERFSLILESASTNQTSMYLCASSLDRRVEKLFFGSGTQLSVL.